One and the same sample provided the 32 T cell receptor delta chains below, sequenced in a study of delta chains in infants with herpesvirus infections (dated by TCRdb to the early 2020s). The receptor library was made with RT-PCR. Data came from an Illumina MiSeq. TCR cDNA was generated by reverse transcription of PBMC RNA with SuperScript II and gamma-chain- and delta-chain-specific primers. TCRdb reprocessed the public data with the CATT caller; entries with the same nucleotide sequence were combined afterwards. The sample yields about 1,500 delta-chain clones; 25% to 30% were counted once. The ten largest clones capture over 8.5% of the sample. The sample here was peripheral blood, taken at time point 1 of longitudinal follow-up. These TCRs come from a human donor who was a Ugandan infant, either HIV-exposed or HIV-unexposed (not recorded which).

This clone has a handful of counts. The gene calls are TRDV2 and TRDJ3; 12 nucleotides line up with TRDD3. The CDR3 consists of 19 residues. Germline-derived CDR1 and CDR2 are GEAIGNYY and EKD. V trimming: 0 bases; J trimming: 2 bases; junction bases outside the gene matches: 4. Here the CDR3 reads CACDTLLGDTAWDTRQMFF. The CDR3 nucleotides are TGTGCCTGTGACACCCTACTGGGGGATACCGCCTGGGACACCCGACAGATGTTTTTC.

This clone rates as medium-sized. The chain is built from TRDV2 and TRDJ2, with 7 bases aligning to TRDD3. The CDR3 length is 14 residues. Germline loops: CDR1 GEAIGNYY, CDR2 EKD. The junction had 0 bases not matched to a gene; V was cut back by 1 base and J by 2 bases. This CDR3 reads CACDTGGLTAQLFF. For the CDR3, the DNA is TGTGCCTGTGACACTGGGGGATTGACAGCACAACTCTTCTTT.

By share, this clone ranks as large. The V gene is TRDV2, the J gene TRDJ3, with 11 bases that match TRDD3. CDR1 is GEAIGNYY, CDR2 EKD, per germline. The CDR3 is 17 residues long. J gave up 2 bases and V 6 bases, and 5 bases lay outside the gene matches. The CDR3 region is CACSLLGDTWDTRQMFF. The CDR3 nucleotides read TGTGCCTGTTCCCTACTGGGGGATACCTGGGACACCCGACAGATGTTTTTC.

For this clone: One base away lies a much larger clone, so this may be a sequencing read error. The CDR3 loop is CACETVETGGYDWDTRQMFF. The CDR3 DNA follows: TGTGCCTGTGAAACCGTCGAGACTGGGGGATACGACTGGGACACCCGACAGATGTTTTTC. This chain uses TRDV2 with TRDJ3; 13 bases agree with TRDD3. The CDR3 is 20 residues long. CDR1 is GEAIGNYY and CDR2 is EKD in the germline V gene. V shed 4 bases and J 3 bases; nucleotides not matched to a gene: 11.

Of note for this clone: This clone may be a read error of a much larger clone one base away. The V call is TRDV1, the J call TRDJ1; D uncertain. V lost 0 bases and J lost 4, with 21 bases in between. In germline, CDR1 is TSWWSYY, CDR2 QGS. The CDR3 totals 18 residues. The CDR3 DNA reads TGTGCTCTTGGGGAACTTATCAGTAAGGCCGGGTATGACGATAAACTCATCTTT. Translation gives CALGELISKAGYDDKLIF.

Comments on this clone: One junction end does not reproduce the germline sequence, and a read error may be involved. The same CDR3 can be traced to other DNA sequences in this sample. The rearrangement links TRDV2 to TRDJ3; 7 nucleotides line up with TRDD3. The CDR3 consists of 18 residues. In germline, CDR1 is GEAIGNYY, CDR2 EKD. The CDR3 reads CACDTVLGSSWDTRQMFF. In nucleotides, the CDR3 is TGTGCCTGCGACACCGTACTGGGGAGCTCCTGGGACACCCGACAGATGTTTTTC.

This clone was counted only a few times. The chain links TRDV2 to TRDJ3; the match to TRDD3 covers 10 bases. Germline V lookup: CDR1 GEAIGNYY, CDR2 EKD. Trimming removed 0 bases from V and 0 bases from J; junction bases left unmatched: 10. The CDR3 contains 21 residues. CDR3 protein: CACDTGTGGSFSSWDTRQMFF. CDR3 bases: TGTGCCTGTGACACCGGAACTGGGGGATCCTTCAGCTCCTGGGACACCCGACAGATGTTTTTC.

A remark on this clone: Given a much more abundant clone one base away, this may be a read error. The J gene is TRDJ3, the V gene TRDV2, with a tentative D call TRDD3 (6 bases). In germline, CDR1 is GEAIGNYY, CDR2 EKD. This CDR3 contains 20 residues. The CDR3 DNA reads as TGTGCCTGTGACACCTGGAGCCTGGGGATTCACTCCTGGGACACCCGACAGGTGTTTTTC. It is translated as CACDTWSLGIHSWDTRQVFF.

This clone was counted a few times. J is TRDJ4 and V is TRDV1; D ambiguous. The germline V and J ends were trimmed by 0 bases and 0 bases, with 20 bases remaining between them. This CDR3 comprises 18 residues. CDR1 is TSWWSYY, CDR2 QGS, per germline. DNA for the CDR3: TGTGCTCTTGGGGAACTAGAAAGCAATGGGACAGACTCCAGACCCCTGATCTTT. Protein sequence: CALGELESNGTDSRPLIF.

This clone was picked up a small number of times. The chain uses TRDV2 and TRDJ3; TRDD3 aligns across 12 bases. Germline values: CDR1 GEAIGNYY, CDR2 EKD. V trimming: 0 bases; J trimming: 3 bases; junction bases outside the gene matches: 8. CDR3 size: 20 residues. The chain's CDR3 is CACDTVRTGGYIWDTRQMFF. The CDR3 DNA is TGTGCCTGTGACACCGTACGTACTGGGGGATACATCTGGGACACCCGACAGATGTTTTTC.

The rearrangement uses TRDV2 and TRDJ1; 8 nucleotides align to TRDD3. Germline CDR1 GEAIGNYY, CDR2 EKD. V trimming: 1 base; J trimming: 4 bases; junction bases outside the gene matches: 16. The CDR3 contains 18 residues. CDR3: CACDTLFRTGGSSDKLIF. CDR3 nucleotide sequence: TGTGCCTGTGACACTCTCTTTCGTACTGGGGGGTCAAGCGATAAACTCATCTTT.

The chain carries TRDV1 and TRDJ1; 9 nucleotides agree with TRDD2. The V gene end was trimmed by 3 bases and the J gene end by 9 bases; junction bases not matched to a gene: 26. The CDR3 contains 20 residues. Per germline, CDR1 TSWWSYY and CDR2 QGS. In nucleotides, the CDR3 is TGTGCTCTTGGGGACCGAGGGGCCTTCCTACTTTGGCACTGGCGGTGTGAACTCATCTTT. Amino acid sequence: CALGDRGAFLLWHWRCELIF.

In its sample, this clone is medium-sized (0.01 to 0.1%). The chain combines TRDV1 with TRDJ1; possibly TRDD2 for D (5 bases). The germline V gene has CDR1 TSWWSYY and CDR2 QGS. Trimming removed 3 bases at V and 2 bases at J, with 13 bases between. CDR3 size: 15 residues. CDR3 nucleotides: TGTGCTCTTGGGGAGGGCCCTTCTTGGACCGATAAACTCATCTTT. Amino acids: CALGEGPSWTDKLIF.

This clone is deemed medium-sized. The genes are TRDV1 and TRDJ1; D may be TRDD2 (5 bases). This CDR3 region has 19 residues. CDR1 is TSWWSYY and CDR2 is QGS in the germline V gene. V lost 4 bases and J 0 bases, leaving 24 bases between the germline ends. CDR3 sequence (DNA): TGTGCTCTTGGGGCCCTTGGTGCCTACAAACGGGCCGACACCGATAAACTCATCTTT. Residues: CALGALGAYKRADTDKLIF.

The sample holds a few counts of this clone. This probably arose from a read error, given a far larger clone one base away. The J gene is TRDJ3, the V gene TRDV2; 8 positions agree with TRDD3. The trim removed 1 base at V and 0 bases at J, leaving 4 bases unmatched. The CDR3 covers 18 residues. In germline, CDR1 is GEAIGNYY, CDR2 EKD. This CDR3 is CACDTGGCASWDTRQMFF. Written as DNA, the CDR3 is TGTGCCTGTGACACTGGGGGATGCGCCTCCTGGGACACCCGACAGATGTTTTTC.

This rearrangement joins TRDV1 to TRDJ1; 8 bases map to TRDD3. The CDR3 totals 20 residues. Trimming removed 0 bases from V and 5 bases from J; junction bases left unmatched: 20. CDR1 TSWWSYY and CDR2 QGS come from the germline V gene. The CDR3 DNA follows: TGTGCTCTTGGGGAACTACCGAGTACTGGGGGTGATCAGATAGGGGATAAACTCATCTTT. Translation gives CALGELPSTGGDQIGDKLIF.

This clone has a handful of counts. CDR3 region: CACDTVGLGDTSTLTAQLFF. CDR3 nucleotide sequence: TGTGCCTGTGACACCGTCGGTTTGGGGGATACTTCCACTTTGACAGCACAACTCTTCTTT. The V gene is TRDV2, the J gene TRDJ2, with 10 nucleotides matching TRDD3. Germline CDR1 GEAIGNYY, CDR2 EKD. J gave up 0 bases and V 0 bases, and 12 bases lay outside the gene matches. CDR3 length equals 20 residues.

As regards this clone: A read error is the likely source, as a far larger clone sits one nucleotide away. The chain has TRDV2 and TRDJ3; 8 nucleotides agree with TRDD3. CDR1 is GEAIGNYY, CDR2 EKD, per germline. Trimming cost V 2 bases and J 0 bases; bases outside gene matches: 20. CDR3 size: 23 residues. For the CDR3, the DNA is TGTGCCTGTGACATTTTACTGAGGGATACGCGATTGGAAGGCTCCTGGGACACCCGACAGATGTTTTTC. Amino acids: CACDILLRDTRLEGSWDTRQMFF.

Regarding this clone: A read error may explain this, as a much larger clone is one base away. The chain recombines TRDV1 with TRDJ1, with a possible D match to TRDD3 (6 bases). This CDR3 is built from 20 residues. Germline loops: CDR1 TSWWSYY, CDR2 QGS. Here the CDR3 DNA reads TGTGCTTTTGGGGAACTCTCCGGCCCTTACAGGAGGGGGACCCACGATAAACTCATCTTT. It encodes CAFGELSGPYRRGTHDKLIF.

This clone has just a few counts. DNA of the CDR3: TGTGCCTGTGACACCACCATACTGGGGGATACAAACCCGCTCTTGGGCACCGATAAACTCATCTTT. Protein product: CACDTTILGDTNPLLGTDKLIF. The chain has TRDV2 and TRDJ1, with 12 bases matching TRDD3. Losses at the gene ends were 0 bases for V and 1 base for J; bases not matched to a gene: 20. There are 22 residues in the CDR3. Germline assignment: CDR1 GEAIGNYY and CDR2 EKD.

As to this clone: A read error is possible here, since a much larger clone lies one base away. The chain employs TRDV1 and TRDJ1; 13 nucleotides agree with TRDD3. The CDR3 loop spans 23 amino acids. Germline V gene data show CDR1 as TSWWSYY and CDR2 as QGS. CDR3 sequence reads: CALGEALSYEGTGGYASTDILIF. CDR3 DNA: TGTGCTCTTGGGGAGGCCCTGTCCTACGAGGGGACTGGGGGATACGCTTCCACCGATATACTCATCTTT.

This clone was counted between two and nine times. The chain is built from TRDV1 and TRDJ1, with 9 bases lining up with TRDD3. Looked up from germline, CDR1 is TSWWSYY and CDR2 is QGS. With 0 bases clipped from V and 7 bases from J, the junction kept 24 bases outside the gene matches. This CDR3 spans 21 amino acids. CDR3 loop: CALGELRSSEAHPGIRIKLIF. The CDR3 DNA follows: TGTGCTCTTGGGGAACTTCGGTCCTCCGAGGCACACCCGGGGATACGAATTAAACTCATCTTT.

As regards this clone: The germline gene is not matched at one end of the junction; a read error may be the cause. The sample has other DNA sequences that encode this CDR3 too. The chain recombines TRDV1 with TRDJ4; D may be TRDD2 or TRDD3 (9 bases each). Looked up from germline, CDR1 is TSWWSYY and CDR2 is QGS. The CDR3 runs 24 residues. CDR3 nucleotide sequence: TGTGCTCTTGGGGAACGCCTAGAGATCACCGCCTTCCTACGCTGGGGGATTGGTGACAGACCACTGATCTTT. Translating gives CALGERLEITAFLRWGIGDRPLIF.

This chain uses TRDV2 with TRDJ3, with 10 bases identical to TRDD3. Germline V gives CDR1 GEAIGNYY, CDR2 EKD. CDR3 size: 16 residues. The J segment lost 6 bases and the V segment lost 0 bases, leaving 1 base of the junction unmatched. The CDR3 bases are TGTGCCTGTGACACCGTGGGGGATACGGACACCCGACAGATGTTTTTC. This translates into CACDTVGDTDTRQMFF.

With respect to this clone: Since a far larger clone is one base different, this is likely a read error. This chain uses TRDV2 with TRDJ3, with TRDD3 matching over 11 bases. The CDR3 covers 19 residues. Germline CDR1 is GEAIGNYY and CDR2 is EKD. The ends lost 0 bases at V and 1 base at J; junction bases unmatched: 4. CDR3 in amino acids: CACDTVLGDRSWDTRQMFF. CDR3 DNA: TGTGCCTGTGACACCGTACTGGGGGATAGGTCCTGGGACACCCGACAGATGTTTTTC.

This clone appeared a few times. The CDR3 is CACDRLGDTDKLIF. The DNA for the CDR3 is TGTGCCTGTGATCGACTGGGGGACACCGATAAACTCATCTTT. The chain carries TRDV2 and TRDJ1, with 8 bases aligning to TRDD3. Germline CDR1 reads GEAIGNYY; CDR2 reads EKD. The V and J ends lost 4 bases and 0 bases, in that order; junction bases with no gene match: 3. The length of the CDR3 is 14 residues.

V and J are TRDV1 and TRDJ1; TRDD3 agrees at 13 bases. The CDR3 has 21 amino acids. CDR1 is TSWWSYY, CDR2 QGS, per germline. The trim removed 2 bases at V and 3 bases at J, leaving 18 bases unmatched. CDR3 coding DNA: TGTGCTCTTGGGGAATCTGTTTTACCGTACTGGGGGATACGGGGGGCCGATAAACTCATCTTT. Amino acids: CALGESVLPYWGIRGADKLIF.

This clone is large within its sample. V gene TRDV2 combines with J gene TRDJ3; 8 bases align to TRDD3. The germline CDR1 and CDR2 sequences are GEAIGNYY and EKD. The CDR3 length is 19 residues. Trimming cost V 2 bases and J 0 bases; bases outside gene matches: 8. The CDR3 loop reads CACDKVLGASSWDTRQMFF. Written as DNA, the CDR3 is TGTGCCTGTGACAAAGTACTGGGGGCCAGCTCCTGGGACACCCGACAGATGTTTTTC.

As regards this clone: It may be a read error: a sequence one base away is much more abundant. This same CDR3 is encoded by further DNA sequences in the sample. In nucleotides, the CDR3 is TGTGCTCTTGGGGGGTTCCCCCGCGGAACTGGGGGAAAAAGGTACACCGATAAACTCATCTTT. Translating it yields CALGGFPRGTGGKRYTDKLIF. The chain employs TRDV1 and TRDJ1; 9 positions agree with TRDD3. The CDR3 runs 21 residues. With 4 bases clipped from V and 0 bases from J, the junction kept 21 bases outside the gene matches. Germline V lookup: CDR1 TSWWSYY, CDR2 QGS.

This clone ranks as large. This chain joins TRDV2 and TRDJ1; 8 nucleotides line up with TRDD3. The length of the CDR3 is 13 residues. Germline CDR1 is GEAIGNYY and CDR2 is EKD. V gave up 0 bases and J gave up 4 bases; unmatched junction bases: 0. In nucleotides, the CDR3 is TGTGCCTGTGACACCTGGGGGATCGATAAACTCATCTTT. The encoded protein is CACDTWGIDKLIF.

To note about this clone: A much larger clone differs by one base, so this may be a read error. The V call is TRDV2, the J call TRDJ3; possible D gene TRDD3, 5 bases. CDR3 length equals 16 residues. Between the trimmed V and J ends, which lost 3 bases and 3 bases, there was a span of 11 bases. Germline values: CDR1 GEAIGNYY, CDR2 EKD. As DNA, the CDR3 is TGTGCCTGTGACGCCGGGGGTTACTGGGACACCCGACAGATGTTTTTC. It is translated as CACDAGGYWDTRQMFF.

For this clone: A much bigger clone sits one base away, suggesting this may be a read error. This chain connects TRDV1 to TRDJ1, with 12 bases lining up with TRDD3. This CDR3 has 17 residues. Trimming removed 0 bases from V and 4 bases from J; junction bases left unmatched: 6. Per the germline V gene, CDR1 is TSWWSYY and CDR2 is QGS. The CDR3 DNA is TGTGCTCTTGGGGAACTAGGCCTGGGGGATACGATCGATAAACTCATCTTT. It translates to CALGELGLGDTIDKLIF.